This TCR beta chain was identified in a study of cytomegalovirus exposure and HLA in healthy donors. As for the study in general: Prior work identified 120 million or so unique TCR beta sequences in 150 million to 200 million T cells.

Study-wide results and limits: Investigators reported 150 to 200 TCR beta chains as tied to cytomegalovirus. Most CMV-associated TCR beta chains were later found to appear HLA-restricted. Within an earlier analysis, most TCR beta V segments proved productive either about 90% or about 30% of the time.

Regarding this clone: The antigen is not known.

The V end lost 7 bases, the J end lost 0 bases, and 9 bases lay between the germline ends. The CDR3 contains 13 residues. Germline CDR1 reads LNHDA; CDR2 reads SQIVND (reference sequence). 13 Jbeta primers and 60 Vbeta primers were used for the PCR. Sequencing was performed with immunoSEQ multiplex PCR; in TCRdb, only in-frame clones are kept and a portion is missing. The sample records about 180,000 clones, 76% being singletons. The sequence was collected from a man aged 18 to 35 in good health and CMV-seronegative. The source material was PBMCs. The rearrangement joins TRBV19 to TRBJ1-2; D is undetermined. The CDR3 DNA reads TGTGCCAGTATAGAGGGAACTAACTATGGCTACACCTTC. This sequence encodes CASIEGTNYGYTF.